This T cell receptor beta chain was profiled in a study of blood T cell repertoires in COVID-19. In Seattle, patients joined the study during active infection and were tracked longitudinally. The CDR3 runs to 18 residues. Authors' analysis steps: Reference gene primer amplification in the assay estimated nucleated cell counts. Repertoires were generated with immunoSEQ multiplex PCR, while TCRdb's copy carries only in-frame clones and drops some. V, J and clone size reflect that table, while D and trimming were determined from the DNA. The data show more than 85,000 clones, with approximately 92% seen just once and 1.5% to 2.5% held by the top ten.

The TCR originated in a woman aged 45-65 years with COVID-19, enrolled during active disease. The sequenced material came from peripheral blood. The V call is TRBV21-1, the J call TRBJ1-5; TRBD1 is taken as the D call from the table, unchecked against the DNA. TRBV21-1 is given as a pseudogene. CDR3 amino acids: CASSLGAVPTIANQPQHF. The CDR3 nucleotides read TGTGCCAGCAGCTTGGGGGCAGTACCCACAATTGCCAATCAGCCCCAGCATTTT.